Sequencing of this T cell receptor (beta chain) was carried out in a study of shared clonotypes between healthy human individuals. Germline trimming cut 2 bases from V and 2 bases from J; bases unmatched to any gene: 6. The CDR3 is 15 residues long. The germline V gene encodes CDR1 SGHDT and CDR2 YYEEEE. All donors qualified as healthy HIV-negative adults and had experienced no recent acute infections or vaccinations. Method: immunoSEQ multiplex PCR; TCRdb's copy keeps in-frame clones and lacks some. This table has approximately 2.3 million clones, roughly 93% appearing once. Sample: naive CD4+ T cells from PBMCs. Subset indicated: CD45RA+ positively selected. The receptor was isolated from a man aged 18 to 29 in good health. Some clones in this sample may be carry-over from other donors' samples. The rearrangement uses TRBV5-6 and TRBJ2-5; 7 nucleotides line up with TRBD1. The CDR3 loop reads CASSFNRGQQETQYF. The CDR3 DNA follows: TGTGCCAGCAGCTTTAACCGGGGACAGCAAGAGACCCAGTACTTC.